Sequencing of this TCR beta chain was carried out in a study of spatial heterogeneity in lung cancer. Study-wide background: More beta-chain than alpha-chain sequences were consistently detected. Mean representation of each unique TCR and UMI combination in the raw reads exceeded 8.5 occurrences. Study-level findings and limits: Counts of expanded alpha and beta TCRs within tumors tracked the tumor nonsynonymous mutation count.

TCRdb re-called the 5' RACE reads with MiXCR, one entry per CDR3 protein. The data contain fewer than 5,500 distinct CDR3 sequences, 3% to 4.5% of them singletons. Sample time point: sample taken at primary tumor resection. Donors were around 70 untreated early-stage non-small cell lung cancer patients. The authors sequenced whole RNA from tumor, nontumor lung or frozen PBMC without sorting. Ten or more counts support this clonotype. As yet, its antigen is unknown. This CDR3 spans 15 amino acids. V lost 3 bases, J lost 2 bases, and 15 bases lay in between. Germline loops: CDR1 SGDLS, CDR2 YYNGEE. The J gene is TRBJ2-7, the V gene TRBV9, with D possibly matching TRBD2 (5 bases). The TCR sequence derives from a female donor with early-stage non-small cell lung cancer. This sample comprised lung tumor tissue, obtained at surgery. CDR3 sequence reads: CASSGWRPPAYEQYF. The CDR3 bases are TGTGCCAGCAGCGGCTGGAGGCCCCCGGCCTACGAGCAGTACTTC.